Below, one T cell receptor beta chain is given with its context. The data derive from a study of shared clonotypes between healthy human individuals. Each sample came from a Caucasian adult donor living in Nashville, Tennessee. Germline V CDR1 and CDR2: SGHRS, YFSETQ. The junction had 6 bases not matched to a gene; V was cut back by 2 bases and J by 4 bases. CDR3 length equals 15 residues. In the original analysis: Filtering differed because ImmunoSEQ produced junction-only sequences that carried no quality scores. The method was immunoSEQ multiplex PCR; TCRdb's version includes in-frame clones alone and lacks a portion of them. Clone size and V and J calls were adopted from that table, with D and trimming inferred from the DNA. The table has roughly 2.5 million clones, about 92% seen once; the top ten hold over 0.12%.

The sequence derives from a man younger than 30 in good health. The chain employs TRBV5-1 and TRBJ2-7; TRBD2 agrees at 10 bases. Source material: naive CD4+ T cells sorted from blood. Subset reported: CD45RA+ positively selected. Here the CDR3 reads CASSLAPSGSYEQYF. The CDR3 nucleotides are TGCGCCAGCAGCTTAGCACCTAGCGGGAGTTACGAGCAGTACTTC.